The 20 T cell receptor beta chains in this list originate from one sample, sequenced in a study of blood T cell repertoires in COVID-19. Profiling relied on immunoSEQ multiplex PCR, and the TCRdb table lists in-frame clones only, not all of them. The sample lists under 300,000 clones, roughly 82% occurring once. The specimen sequenced was peripheral blood. These receptors were taken from a woman of 80 years or more with active or convalescent COVID-19.

The chain employs TRBV3-1 (or the pseudogene TRBV3-2) and TRBJ2-3, with D possibly being TRBD1 (6 bases). Germline V gives CDR1 LGHDT, CDR2 YNNKEL (reference sequence). With 3 bases removed from V and 6 bases from J, the gap between germline ends came to 7 bases. CDR3 length: 12 amino acids. For the CDR3, the DNA is TGTGCCAGCAGCCAGGGGGCCGATACGCAGTATTTT. It translates to CASSQGADTQYF.

The gene calls are TRBV7-2 and TRBJ1-6; TRBD1 might be the D (5 bases). Trimming left V 2 bases short and J 14 bases short, with 13 bases between. Germline V gene data show CDR1 as SGHTA and CDR2 as FQGNSA. The CDR3 has 13 amino acids. The CDR3 DNA follows: TGTGCCAGCAGCTTACCCTACACGGACACCCTCCACTTT. Amino acid sequence: CASSLPYTDTLHF.

This sequence joins TRBV28 and TRBJ2-1; 10 nucleotides match TRBD2. This CDR3 has 15 amino acids. Germline trimming cut 5 bases from V and 12 bases from J; bases unmatched to any gene: 13. Germline CDR1 reads MDHEN; CDR2 reads SYDVKM. The CDR3 sequence is CASSLRLAGIVGQFF. As DNA, the CDR3 is TGTGCCAGCAGTCTCCGACTAGCGGGTATTGTAGGGCAGTTCTTC.

The sample holds one count of this clone. The chain has TRBV28 and TRBJ1-4; the D gene is possibly TRBD1 (5 bases). Per the germline V gene, CDR1 is MDHEN and CDR2 is SYDVKM. The CDR3 is made up of 15 amino acids. Trimming took 5 bases from V and 7 from J, leaving 17 bases between them. In DNA, the CDR3 is TGTGCCAGCAGTCCCTCTCCCGGACAAACTGAAAAACTGTTTTTT. Translating gives CASSPSPGQTEKLFF.

This clone has just one count. This sequence joins TRBV19 and TRBJ1-2; TRBD1 matches at 8 bases. Germline CDR1 is LNHDA and CDR2 is SQIVND (reference sequence). The CDR3 spans 13 residues. The J segment lost 6 bases and the V segment lost 5 bases, leaving 5 bases of the junction unmatched. CDR3 sequence: CASSAQGADGYTF. The CDR3 DNA sequence: TGTGCCAGTAGTGCCCAGGGGGCAGATGGCTACACCTTC.

The rearrangement joins TRBV6-5 to TRBJ1-4, with TRBD1 matching 7 bases. V lost 8 bases to trimming and J lost 1 base; unmatched junction nucleotides: 7. The CDR3 has 15 residues. Germline V gene lookup returns CDR1 MNHEY and CDR2 SVGAGI. The CDR3 DNA sequence: TGTGCCAGCCGTTTTCGACAGGGAACTAATGAAAAACTGTTTTTT. Translation gives CASRFRQGTNEKLFF.

The chain joins TRBV6-5 to TRBJ2-5, with D possibly TRBD1 on 6 matching bases. V lost 0 bases to trimming and J lost 5 bases, with 16 bases between them. Germline CDR1 is MNHEY and CDR2 is SVGAGI. CDR3 size: 16 residues. The CDR3 DNA is TGTGCCAGCAGTTACTCCCCGGTCAGGGGTGCTGAGACCCAGTACTTC. Translating it yields CASSYSPVRGAETQYF.

This clone was observed a single time. This sequence joins TRBV7-2 and TRBJ2-5, with 16 positions matching TRBD2. Per germline, CDR1 SGHTA and CDR2 FQGNSA. The CDR3 extends over 15 amino acids. V shed 5 bases, J shed 9 bases, and the junction held 6 bases outside the gene matches. This chain's CDR3 is CASSATGLAGGAQYF. CDR3 nucleotides: TGTGCCAGCAGCGCAACGGGACTAGCGGGGGGGGCCCAGTACTTC.

The CDR3 reads CASSQDPQAGDRVEQYF. CDR3 DNA: TGTGCCAGCAGCCAAGATCCCCAAGCGGGAGATCGGGTCGAGCAGTACTTC. This chain uses TRBV4-2 with TRBJ2-7; 8 nucleotides agree with TRBD2. CDR3 length equals 17 residues. Unmatched junction bases numbered 13, after V lost 0 bases and J lost 6 bases. Germline CDR1 LGHNA, CDR2 YNFKEQ.

A note on this clone: Other DNA sequences in this specimen translate into the identical CDR3. The CDR3 loop is CASSSDRNYGYTF. DNA of the CDR3: TGTGCCAGCAGTTCGGACAGAAATTATGGCTACACCTTC. The chain combines TRBV28 with TRBJ1-2; tentatively, D is TRBD1 (6 bases). V was trimmed by 4 bases and J by 5 bases, leaving 11 bases between them. This CDR3 is 13 amino acids long. The V gene's germline CDR1 is MDHEN and CDR2 SYDVKM.

The V gene is TRBV20-1, the J gene TRBJ2-1, with D unresolved. Looked up from germline, CDR1 is DFQATT and CDR2 is SNEGSKA (reference sequence). V lost 6 bases and J lost 4, with 7 bases in between. The CDR3 has 11 residues. CDR3 bases: TGCAGTGCGAACGGGTACAATGAGCAGTTCTTC. This gives the protein CSANGYNEQFF.

The chain links TRBV3-1 (or the pseudogene TRBV3-2) to TRBJ2-2, with 8 nucleotides matching TRBD1. The CDR3 has 15 amino acids. Losses at the gene ends were 4 bases for V and 3 bases for J; bases not matched to a gene: 4. Looked up from germline, CDR1 is LGHDT and CDR2 is YNNKEL (reference sequence). CDR3 sequence (DNA): TGTGCCAGCAGCCTCGGGACAGGAGACACCGGGGAGCTGTTTTTT. Translated, it gives CASSLGTGDTGELFF.

This chain joins TRBV19 and TRBJ1-5; D call uncertain. The germline CDR1 and CDR2 sequences are LNHDA and SQIVND (reference sequence). Deletions cut 3 bases from V and 4 bases from J, with 10 bases between. The CDR3 runs 14 residues. This chain's CDR3 is CASSISGRNQPQHF. CDR3 DNA sequence: TGTGCCAGTAGTATCTCAGGCAGAAATCAGCCCCAGCATTTT.

This clone was recorded once. This chain links TRBV6-5 with TRBJ2-7; 7 bases match TRBD2. The CDR3 runs 13 residues. The germline V gene encodes CDR1 MNHEY and CDR2 SVGAGI. J lost 5 bases, V lost 11 bases, and 12 bases had no gene match. In DNA, the CDR3 is TGTGCCCGCGAGGGACCCCGGGGGGACGAGCAGTACTTC. Protein: CAREGPRGDEQYF.

This chain connects TRBV6-2 or TRBV6-3 to TRBJ1-5; D might be TRBD1 (6 bases). V shed 5 bases and J shed 5 bases, with 13 bases lying between them. The CDR3 is 14 residues long. Germline V gene lookup returns CDR1 MNHEY and CDR2 SVGEGT. CDR3: CASSPIRGHQPQHF. The CDR3 bases are TGTGCCAGCAGTCCCATCAGGGGCCATCAGCCCCAGCATTTT.

The V call is TRBV6-5, the J call TRBJ1-1; D unresolved. The CDR3 totals 13 residues. Per the germline V gene, CDR1 is MNHEY and CDR2 is SVGAGI. Trimming stripped 6 bases from V and 0 bases from J, with 8 bases between. CDR3 in amino acids: CASRYSVNTEAFF. In DNA, the CDR3 is TGTGCCAGCAGGTACAGCGTGAACACTGAAGCTTTCTTT.

This chain connects TRBV2 to TRBJ2-3; TRBD2 matches 7 bases. V dropped 1 base and J dropped 7; count of bases not matched to a gene: 2. CDR3 size: 13 residues. Germline CDR1 is SNHLY and CDR2 is FYNNEI. DNA of the CDR3: TGTGCCAGCAGTGAAGGGGAGGGAAATACGCAGTATTTT. Protein sequence: CASSEGEGNTQYF.

Points on this clone: Other DNA sequences in the same sample also yield this CDR3. This chain uses TRBV5-1 with TRBJ1-2; TRBD1 matches 8 bases. Trimming at V came to 4 bases and at J to 5 bases, leaving 7 bases not matched to a gene. Per the germline V gene, CDR1 is SGHRS and CDR2 is YFSETQ. This CDR3 region has 14 residues. As DNA, the CDR3 is TGCGCCAGCAGCCCGGACGGACAGGGTTATGGCTACACCTTC. Translating gives CASSPDGQGYGYTF.

This clone showed up just once. V gene TRBV11-3 combines with J gene TRBJ2-5, with 8 bases matching TRBD1. V was clipped by 5 bases and J by 3 bases; unmatched bases: 8. The length of the CDR3 is 15 residues. Germline V CDR1 and CDR2: SGHNT, YENEEA. The CDR3 nucleotides are TGTGCCAGCAGCCCCCTAGGACAGGGTAAAGAGACCCAGTACTTC. Translation gives CASSPLGQGKETQYF.

The rearrangement links TRBV19 to TRBJ1-4, with D maybe TRBD1 (5 bases). There are 15 residues in the CDR3. Germline CDR1 reads LNHDA; CDR2 reads SQIVND (reference sequence). V dropped 3 bases and J dropped 2 bases, with 10 bases sitting between them. In DNA, the CDR3 is TGTGCCAGTAGTATGCAGACAGTGACTAATGAAAAACTGTTTTTT. Protein sequence: CASSMQTVTNEKLFF.